This T cell receptor (beta chain) was recorded in a study of T cell repertoires in cytomegalovirus infection. Overall study context: Newly reported HLA-C-restricted and thoroughly characterized HLA-B-restricted CMV epitopes were employed. Through public TCR beta signatures, both CMV infection and matching HLA type were indicated.

Whole-study findings and limits: HLA-C-restricted, CMV-specific TCR beta clonotypes were dominant ex vivo.

TCRdb redid the calling of the reads with MiXCR, one entry per CDR3 protein. Of approximately 100,000 distinct CDR3 sequences detected, approximately 45% appear once; the ten largest clones hold about two thirds. In regard to this clonotype: No antigen is known for it.

The V end was cut by 1 base, the J end by 6 bases, with 9 bases between. The CDR3 contains 13 residues. The germline gives CDR1 SGHVS, CDR2 FNYEAQ. The receptor was derived from a human donor in good health (CMV status not recorded). Some clones in this sample may be carry-over from other donors' samples. Sequenced here: CD8+ T cells from cultured PBMCs, sampled from culture after CMV antigen stimulation. The chain carries TRBV7-6 and TRBJ1-2, with no clear D. The CDR3 reads CASSLGWEDGYTF. In nucleotides, the CDR3 is TGTGCCAGCAGCTTAGGGTGGGAGGATGGCTACACCTTC.